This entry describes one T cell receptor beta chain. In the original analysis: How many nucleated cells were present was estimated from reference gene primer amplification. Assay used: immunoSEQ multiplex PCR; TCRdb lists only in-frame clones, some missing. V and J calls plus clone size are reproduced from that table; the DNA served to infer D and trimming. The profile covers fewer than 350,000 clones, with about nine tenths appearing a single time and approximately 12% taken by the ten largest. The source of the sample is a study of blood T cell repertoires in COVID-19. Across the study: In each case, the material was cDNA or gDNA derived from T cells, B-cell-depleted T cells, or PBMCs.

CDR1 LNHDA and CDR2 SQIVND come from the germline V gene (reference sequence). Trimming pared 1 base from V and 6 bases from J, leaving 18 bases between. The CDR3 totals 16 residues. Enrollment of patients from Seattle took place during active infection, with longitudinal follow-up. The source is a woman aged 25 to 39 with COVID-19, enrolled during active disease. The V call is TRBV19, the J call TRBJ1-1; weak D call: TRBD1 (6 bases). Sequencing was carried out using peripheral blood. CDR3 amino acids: CASSIGQEIVLSEAFF. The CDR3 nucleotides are TGTGCCAGTAGTATAGGACAGGAGATTGTTCTATCTGAAGCTTTCTTT.